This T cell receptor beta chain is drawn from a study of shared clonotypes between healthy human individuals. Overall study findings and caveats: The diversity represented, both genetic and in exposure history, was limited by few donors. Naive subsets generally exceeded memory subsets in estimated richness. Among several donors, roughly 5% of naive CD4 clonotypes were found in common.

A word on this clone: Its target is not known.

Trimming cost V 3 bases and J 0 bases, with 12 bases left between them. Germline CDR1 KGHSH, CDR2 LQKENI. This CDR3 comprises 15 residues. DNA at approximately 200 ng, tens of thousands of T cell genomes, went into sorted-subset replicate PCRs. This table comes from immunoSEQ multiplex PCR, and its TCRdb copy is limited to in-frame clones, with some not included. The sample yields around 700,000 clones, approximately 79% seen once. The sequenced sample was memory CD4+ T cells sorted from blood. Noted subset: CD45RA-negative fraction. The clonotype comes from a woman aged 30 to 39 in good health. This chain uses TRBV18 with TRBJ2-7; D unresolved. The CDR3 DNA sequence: TGTGCCAGCTCACCCACCCCGCGAGGCTCCTACGAGCAGTACTTC. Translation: CASSPTPRGSYEQYF. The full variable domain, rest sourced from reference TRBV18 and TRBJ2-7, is NAGVMQNPRHLVRRRGQEARLRCSPMKGHSHVYWYRQLPEEGLKFMVYLQKENIIDESGMPKERFSAEFPKEGPSILRIQQVVRGDSAAYFCASSPTPRGSYEQYFGPGTRLTVT.